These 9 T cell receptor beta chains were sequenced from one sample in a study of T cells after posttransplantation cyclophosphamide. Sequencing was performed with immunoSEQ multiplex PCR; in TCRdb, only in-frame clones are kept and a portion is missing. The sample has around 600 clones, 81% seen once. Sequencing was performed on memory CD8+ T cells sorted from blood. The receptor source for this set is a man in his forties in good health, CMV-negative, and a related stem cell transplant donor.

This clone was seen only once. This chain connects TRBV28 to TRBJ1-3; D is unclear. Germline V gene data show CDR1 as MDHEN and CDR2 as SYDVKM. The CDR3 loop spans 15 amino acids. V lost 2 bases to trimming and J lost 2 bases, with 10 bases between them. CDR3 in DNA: TGTGCCAGCAGTTTAAGTCCAGGCCCTGGAAACACCATATATTTT. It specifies CASSLSPGPGNTIYF.

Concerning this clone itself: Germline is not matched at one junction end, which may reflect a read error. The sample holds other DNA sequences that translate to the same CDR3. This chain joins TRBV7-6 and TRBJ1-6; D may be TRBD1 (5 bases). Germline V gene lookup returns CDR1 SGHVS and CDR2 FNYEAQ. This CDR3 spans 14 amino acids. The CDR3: CASSFDSMNSPLHF. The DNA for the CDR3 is TGTGCCAGCAGCTTCGACAGTATGAATTCCCCCCTCCACTTT.

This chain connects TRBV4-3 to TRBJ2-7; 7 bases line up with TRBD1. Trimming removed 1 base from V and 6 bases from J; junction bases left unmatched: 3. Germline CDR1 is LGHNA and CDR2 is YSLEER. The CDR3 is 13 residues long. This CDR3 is CASSQGTGSEQYF. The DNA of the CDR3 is TGCGCCAGCAGCCAAGGGACAGGTTCCGAGCAGTACTTC.

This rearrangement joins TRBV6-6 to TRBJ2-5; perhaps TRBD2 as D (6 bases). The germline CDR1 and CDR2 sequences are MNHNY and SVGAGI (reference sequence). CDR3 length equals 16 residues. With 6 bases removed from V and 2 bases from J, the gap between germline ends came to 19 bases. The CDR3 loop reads CASRPWGSGEQETQYF. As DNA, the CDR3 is TGTGCCAGCAGACCTTGGGGTAGCGGAGAACAAGAGACCCAGTACTTC.

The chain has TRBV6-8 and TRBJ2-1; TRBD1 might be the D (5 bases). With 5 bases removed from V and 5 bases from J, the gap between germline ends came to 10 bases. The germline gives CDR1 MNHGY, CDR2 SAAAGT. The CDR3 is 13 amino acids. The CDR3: CASSGAENNEQFF. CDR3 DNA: TGTGCCAGCAGTGGGGCAGAAAACAATGAGCAGTTCTTC.

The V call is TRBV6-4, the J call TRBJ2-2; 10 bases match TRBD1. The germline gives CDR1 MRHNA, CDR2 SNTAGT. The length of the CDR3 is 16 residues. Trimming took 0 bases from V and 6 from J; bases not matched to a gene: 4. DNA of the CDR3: TGTGCCAGCAGTGACTCGATGGGACAGGGGTCCGGGGAGCTGTTTTTT. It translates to CASSDSMGQGSGELFF.

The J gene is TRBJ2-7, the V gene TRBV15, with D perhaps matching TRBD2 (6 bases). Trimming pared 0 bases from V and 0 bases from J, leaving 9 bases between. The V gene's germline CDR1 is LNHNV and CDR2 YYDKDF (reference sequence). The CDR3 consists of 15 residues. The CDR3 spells CATSREAGNSYEQYF. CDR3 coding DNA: TGTGCCACCAGCAGAGAGGCGGGAAACTCCTACGAGCAGTACTTC.

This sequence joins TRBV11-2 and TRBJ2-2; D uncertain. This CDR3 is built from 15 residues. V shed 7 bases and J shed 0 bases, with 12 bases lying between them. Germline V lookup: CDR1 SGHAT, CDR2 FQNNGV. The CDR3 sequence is CASNLFPANTGELFF. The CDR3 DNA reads TGTGCCAGCAACCTCTTTCCAGCGAACACCGGGGAGCTGTTTTTT.

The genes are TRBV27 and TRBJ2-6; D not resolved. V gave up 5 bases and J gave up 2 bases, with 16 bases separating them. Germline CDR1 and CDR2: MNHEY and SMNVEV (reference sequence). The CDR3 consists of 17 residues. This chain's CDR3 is CASSHYVTTAGANVLTF. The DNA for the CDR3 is TGTGCCAGCAGTCACTACGTTACAACTGCTGGGGCCAACGTCCTGACTTTC.